A selection of T cell receptor beta chains follows, all from one sample in a study of blood T cells in healthy people across ages. TCRdb fed the 5' RACE reads into MiXCR, producing one record per CDR3 protein. The sample has hundreds of thousands of distinct CDR3 sequences, around half seen once. The sequencing input was blood. These receptors were collected from an elderly man in good health. The CDR3 runs from the conserved cysteine through the conserved F or W. D genes are given only for firm matches. The listing skips clone size in some rows; elsewhere it reads once, few, many or a size class.

TRBJ2-3	-	-	TRBV9	CASSVSGRIDTQYF	TGTGCCAGCAGCGTATCGGGGCGCATAGATACGCAGTATTTT
TRBJ2-1	-	TRBD1	TRBV28	CASRSGQAGGNEQFF	TGTGCCAGCAGATCCGGACAGGCAGGGGGCAATGAGCAGTTCTTC
TRBJ2-1	-	TRBD2	TRBV6-6	CASRRLTSGRENEQFF	TGTGCCAGCAGACGCCTGACTAGCGGGAGGGAAAATGAGCAGTTCTTC
TRBJ1-1	-	-	TRBV28	CASSLAYATEAFF	TGTGCCAGCAGTTTAGCGTATGCCACTGAAGCTTTCTTT
TRBJ1-2	few	-	TRBV6-1	CASAADRILGYTF	TGTGCCAGCGCCGCCGACAGGATTTTGGGCTACACCTTC
TRBJ1-1	few	-	TRBV13	CASSPRGGTEAFF	TGTGCCAGCAGCCCCCGGGGGGGCACTGAAGCTTTCTTT
TRBJ1-2	-	TRBD1	TRBV12-3/TRBV12-4	CASSLSQGAPRGYTF	TGTGCCAGCAGTTTATCACAGGGGGCGCCCCGCGGCTACACCTTC
TRBJ2-4	-	TRBD2	TRBV5-1	CAGSGTGGNIQYF	TGCGCCGGCAGCGGGACGGGGGGAAACATTCAGTACTTC
TRBJ2-5	few	TRBD2	TRBV27	CASSTLTSGLARSQETQYF	TGTGCCAGCAGTACCTTAACTAGCGGGCTCGCAAGAAGCCAAGAGACCCAGTACTTC
TRBJ1-1	few	TRBD1	TRBV7-2	CASSMGTGGTEAFF	TGTGCCAGCAGCATGGGGACAGGGGGAACTGAAGCTTTCTTT
TRBJ2-4	few	TRBD2	TRBV6-6	CASSPGGGNIQYF	TGTGCCAGCTCGCCTGGGGGGGGAAACATTCAGTACTTC
TRBJ2-4	-	-	TRBV18	CASSPLDINIQYF	TGTGCCAGCTCACCCCTGGACATAAACATTCAGTACTTC
TRBJ1-2	-	-	TRBV3-1	CASSQEQGLYGYTF	TGTGCCAGCAGCCAAGAACAGGGTCTTTATGGCTACACCTTC
TRBJ2-3	few	TRBD1	TRBV27	CASSLRLIQSGGRYAYF	TGTGCCAGCAGTTTAAGGCTCATACAGTCAGGGGGCAGATACGCGTATTTT
TRBJ2-1	-	-	TRBV21-1	CASNKVRDTYNEQFF	TGTGCCAGCAACAAAGTTAGGGACACCTACAATGAGCAGTTCTTC
TRBJ1-2	few	-	TRBV2	CASRAGDGYTF	TGTGCCAGCAGGGCAGGGGACGGCTACACCTTC
TRBJ1-5	-	-	TRBV7-2	CASSLIFNQPQHF	TGTGCCAGCAGCTTAATTTTCAATCAGCCCCAGCATTTT
TRBJ2-1	-	-	TRBV10-3	CAISARLDYNEQFF	TGTGCCATCAGCGCGCGACTAGACTACAATGAGCAGTTCTTC
TRBJ2-5	few	-	TRBV5-1	CASSLEPYQETQYF	TGCGCCAGCAGCTTGGAACCTTACCAAGAGACCCAGTACTTC
TRBJ2-1	-	TRBD1	TRBV20-1	CSARGQDYNEQFF	TGCAGTGCTCGAGGACAGGACTACAATGAGCAGTTCTTC
TRBJ2-1	-	TRBD2	TRBV20-1	CSARDWTSGEFGSYNEQFF	TGCAGTGCTAGAGATTGGACTAGCGGGGAGTTTGGCTCCTACAATGAGCAGTTCTTC
TRBJ2-7	few	-	TRBV7-9	CASSILGPYEQYF	TGTGCCAGCAGCATTTTAGGACCCTACGAGCAGTACTTC
TRBJ2-7	-	-	TRBV7-3	CASSASQGYEQYF	TGTGCCAGCAGCGCCTCACAGGGTTACGAGCAGTACTTC
TRBJ2-7	-	TRBD2	TRBV20-1	CSASGLAAYSGEQYF	TGCAGTGCTAGTGGTCTAGCGGCCTACTCAGGCGAGCAGTACTTC
TRBJ2-3	few	TRBD2	TRBV29-1	CSVALTGTNTDTQYF	TGCAGCGTTGCCCTAACCGGGACTAACACAGATACGCAGTATTTT
TRBJ2-1	few	TRBD2	TRBV29-1	CSVGTSGPSSYNEQFF	TGCAGCGTTGGTACTAGCGGGCCCTCCTCCTACAATGAGCAGTTCTTC
TRBJ2-7	-	-	TRBV6-5	CASSYSSLPGTRGEQYF	TGTGCCAGCAGTTACTCGAGCTTACCGGGCACTCGTGGGGAGCAGTACTTC
TRBJ2-7	few	-	TRBV7-2	CASSVPGYSYEQYF	TGTGCCAGCAGCGTCCCGGGGTACTCCTACGAGCAGTACTTC
TRBJ2-3	few	-	TRBV9	CASSVASDRWDTQYF	TGTGCCAGCAGCGTAGCTAGCGACCGGTGGGATACGCAGTATTTT
TRBJ1-2	-	-	TRBV30	CAWSVLGRRGYTF	TGTGCCTGGAGTGTACTGGGACGGCGCGGCTACACCTTC
TRBJ1-5	once	TRBD1	TRBV27	CASTDRGRDQPQHF	TGTGCCAGCACGGACAGGGGGCGGGATCAGCCCCAGCATTTT
TRBJ1-2	-	TRBD1	TRBV4-1	CASSQYTGTGVGYTF	TGCGCCAGCAGCCAATATACCGGGACAGGGGTTGGCTACACCTTC
TRBJ1-1	-	-	TRBV29-1	CSVRRGGNTEAFF	TGCAGCGTTCGGCGGGGGGGGAACACTGAAGCTTTCTTT
TRBJ2-6	-	-	TRBV7-9	CASSLAALNEQGLGANVLTF	TGTGCCAGCAGCTTAGCGGCCCTTAACGAACAGGGCCTTGGGGCCAACGTCCTGACTTTC
TRBJ2-1	-	-	TRBV7-9	CASSSGGLYNEQFF	TGTGCCAGCAGCTCCGGGGGACTTTACAATGAGCAGTTCTTC
TRBJ2-3	-	-	TRBV12-3/TRBV12-4	CASRFAGHTDTQYF	TGTGCCAGCAGGTTTGCGGGTCACACAGATACGCAGTATTTT
TRBJ1-2	few	-	TRBV12-3/TRBV12-4	CASSFGRTNYGYTF	TGTGCCAGCAGTTTTGGGAGAACTAACTATGGCTACACCTTC
TRBJ1-5	-	-	TRBV20-1	CSAEGLSNQPQHF	TGCAGTGCGGAGGGGTTAAGCAATCAGCCCCAGCATTTT
TRBJ1-1	many	-	TRBV12-3/TRBV12-4	CASSLFGAGTEAFF	TGTGCCAGCAGTTTATTCGGGGCGGGCACTGAAGCTTTCTTT
TRBJ1-1	-	-	TRBV5-1	CASSGSGLGRNTEAFF	TGCGCCAGCAGCGGATCTGGGCTTGGGCGGAACACTGAAGCTTTCTTT
TRBJ2-7	-	-	TRBV6-5	CASSTIQTTGYEQYF	TGTGCCAGCAGCACAATACAGACCACGGGCTACGAGCAGTACTTC